Shown below are 8 T cell receptor beta chains from a single sample sequenced in a study of blood T cell repertoires in COVID-19. Data came from immunoSEQ multiplex PCR; TCRdb stores just in-frame clones and leaves some out. Among around 96,000 clones listed, 90% to 95% were seen once. The sample comprised peripheral blood. The source of these receptors is a human donor with active COVID-19. The donor label of this sample is uncertain.

The chain links TRBV7-8 to TRBJ2-2, with 8 bases lining up with TRBD2. The CDR3 loop spans 15 amino acids. The germline V gene encodes CDR1 SGHVS and CDR2 FQNEAQ. V was pared by 6 bases and J by 5 bases, with 8 bases of the junction left unmatched. This CDR3 is CASSSAGGRTGELFF. The CDR3 region has the DNA TGTGCCAGCAGTTCGGCGGGAGGAAGGACCGGGGAGCTGTTTTTT.

The V and J genes are TRBV12-3 or TRBV12-4 and TRBJ2-5; TRBD1 agrees at 7 bases. This CDR3 has 13 amino acids. V trimming: 1 base; J trimming: 4 bases; junction bases outside the gene matches: 0. CDR3 bases: TGTGCCAGCAGTTTAGACAGGGGAGAGACCCAGTACTTC. It specifies CASSLDRGETQYF.

The chain recombines TRBV25-1 with TRBJ2-5; tentatively, D is TRBD1 (6 bases). The CDR3 runs 18 residues. Trimming took 2 bases from V and 7 from J, leaving 26 bases between them. Germline CDR1 reads MGHDK; CDR2 reads SYGVNS. The chain's CDR3 is CASSERGDPGHLRGTQYF. The CDR3 DNA is TGTGCCAGCAGTGAACGCGGCGACCCGGGACACCTTCGTGGGACCCAGTACTTC. Full variable domain (outside the CDR3, taken from reference TRBV25-1 and TRBJ2-5): EADIYQTPRYLVIGTGKKITLECSQTMGHDKMYWYQQDPGMELHLIHYSYGVNSTEKGDLSSESTVSRIRTEHFPLTLESARPSHTSQYLCASSERGDPGHLRGTQYFGPGTRLLVL.

The chain couples TRBV2 to TRBJ1-4; D possibly corresponds to TRBD1 (5 bases). Deletions cut 4 bases from V and 8 bases from J, with 11 bases between. The CDR3 sequence is 13 residues long. Germline V lookup: CDR1 SNHLY, CDR2 FYNNEI. In DNA, the CDR3 is TGTGCCAGCAGTGTCAGGGCGGAAGAAAAACTGTTTTTT. Translating gives CASSVRAEEKLFF.

The V call is TRBV4-3, the J call TRBJ1-5; D possibly corresponds to TRBD1 (6 bases). CDR1 is LGHNA and CDR2 is YSLEER in the germline V gene. There are 13 residues in the CDR3. V gave up 1 base and J gave up 9 bases, with 10 bases separating them. The CDR3 protein is CASSQGDRSPQHF. CDR3 nucleotides: TGCGCCAGCAGCCAAGGCGACAGGTCGCCCCAGCATTTT.

This clone is a singleton in its sample. CDR3 region: CASSVVSGQGIGELFF. The DNA of the CDR3 is TGTGCCAGCAGCGTAGTTTCTGGGCAGGGGATAGGGGAGCTGTTTTTT. The chain links TRBV9 to TRBJ2-2; tentative D call: TRBD1 (6 bases). This CDR3 spans 16 amino acids. V shed 0 bases and J shed 8 bases, with 17 bases lying between them. Germline assignment: CDR1 SGDLS and CDR2 YYNGEE.

The V call is TRBV7-9, the J call TRBJ2-7, with 7 bases matching TRBD1. The germline CDR1 and CDR2 sequences are SEHNR and FQNEAQ (reference sequence). V gave up 4 bases and J gave up 6 bases; unmatched junction bases: 6. The CDR3 has 13 amino acids. CDR3 loop: CASSSDRVGEQYF. CDR3 nucleotides: TGTGCCAGCAGCTCCGACAGGGTCGGCGAGCAGTACTTC.

The chain's CDR3 is CASSLSGTGEGETQYF. The DNA of the CDR3 is TGCGCCAGCAGCTTGTCCGGGACAGGGGAAGGAGAGACCCAGTACTTC. The chain is built from TRBV5-1 and TRBJ2-5, with TRBD1 matching over 10 bases. The CDR3 consists of 16 residues. With 1 base clipped from V and 4 bases from J, the junction kept 7 bases outside the gene matches. The V gene's germline CDR1 is SGHRS and CDR2 YFSETQ.